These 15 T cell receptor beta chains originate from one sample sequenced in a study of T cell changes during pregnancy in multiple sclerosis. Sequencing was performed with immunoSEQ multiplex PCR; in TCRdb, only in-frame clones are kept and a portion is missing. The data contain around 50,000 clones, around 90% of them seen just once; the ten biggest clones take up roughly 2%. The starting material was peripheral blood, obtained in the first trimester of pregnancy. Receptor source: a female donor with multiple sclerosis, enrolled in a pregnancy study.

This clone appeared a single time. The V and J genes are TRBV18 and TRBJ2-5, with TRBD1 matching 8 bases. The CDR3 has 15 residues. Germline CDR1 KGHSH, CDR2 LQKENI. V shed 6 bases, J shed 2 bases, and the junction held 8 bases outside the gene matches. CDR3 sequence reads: CASSPPQGAQETQYF. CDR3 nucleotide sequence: TGTGCCAGCTCGCCCCCCCAGGGGGCTCAAGAGACCCAGTACTTC.

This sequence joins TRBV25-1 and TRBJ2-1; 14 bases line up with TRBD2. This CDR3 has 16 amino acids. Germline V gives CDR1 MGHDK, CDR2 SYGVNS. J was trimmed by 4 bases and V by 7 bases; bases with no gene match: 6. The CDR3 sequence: CASTRGTSGGYNEQFF. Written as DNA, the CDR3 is TGTGCCAGCACTCGAGGGACTAGCGGGGGTTACAATGAGCAGTTCTTC.

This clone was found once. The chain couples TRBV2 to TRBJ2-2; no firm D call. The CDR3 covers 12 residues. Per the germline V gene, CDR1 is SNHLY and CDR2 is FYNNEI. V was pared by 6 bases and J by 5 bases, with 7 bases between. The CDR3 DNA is TGTGCCAGCAGGAAGGAGACCGGGGAGCTGTTTTTT. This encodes CASRKETGELFF.

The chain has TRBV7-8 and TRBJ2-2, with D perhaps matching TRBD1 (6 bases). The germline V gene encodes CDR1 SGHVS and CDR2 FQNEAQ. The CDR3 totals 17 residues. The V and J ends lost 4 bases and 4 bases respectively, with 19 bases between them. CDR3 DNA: TGTGCCAGCAGCTCCTGGCTAGGGGGAACTTTCACCGGGGAGCTGTTTTTT. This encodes CASSSWLGGTFTGELFF.

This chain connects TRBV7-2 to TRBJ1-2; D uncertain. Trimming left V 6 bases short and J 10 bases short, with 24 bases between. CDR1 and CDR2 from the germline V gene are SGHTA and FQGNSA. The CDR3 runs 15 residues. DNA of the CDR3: TGTGCCAGCAGTCCTACTCCGGGTCCCGAATCCAACTACACCTTC. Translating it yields CASSPTPGPESNYTF.

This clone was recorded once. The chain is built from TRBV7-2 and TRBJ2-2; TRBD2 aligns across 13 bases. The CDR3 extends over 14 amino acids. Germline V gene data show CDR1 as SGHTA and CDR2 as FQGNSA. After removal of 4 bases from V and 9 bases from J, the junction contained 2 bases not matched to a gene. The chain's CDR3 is CASSSGLAGRELFF. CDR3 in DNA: TGTGCCAGCAGCTCGGGACTAGCGGGGAGGGAGCTGTTTTTT.

CDR3 sequence (DNA): TGCGCCAGCAGTGAGACAGCCCCAGTACTCACTGAAGCTTTCTTT. Its translation: CASSETAPVLTEAFF. The chain uses TRBV10-2 and TRBJ1-1; D gene uncertain. The CDR3 covers 15 residues. The V end was cut by 2 bases, the J end by 4 bases, with 14 bases between. Germline V gives CDR1 WSHSY, CDR2 SAAADI.

CDR3 protein: CASSLSGVSYEQYF. In DNA form, the CDR3 reads TGTGCCAGCAGCCTTAGCGGGGTCTCCTACGAGCAGTACTTC. The J gene is TRBJ2-7, the V gene TRBV7-9, with TRBD2 matching over 8 bases. V lost 5 bases to trimming and J lost 0 bases; unmatched junction nucleotides: 3. Per the germline V gene, CDR1 is SEHNR and CDR2 is FQNEAQ (reference sequence). This CDR3 contains 14 residues.

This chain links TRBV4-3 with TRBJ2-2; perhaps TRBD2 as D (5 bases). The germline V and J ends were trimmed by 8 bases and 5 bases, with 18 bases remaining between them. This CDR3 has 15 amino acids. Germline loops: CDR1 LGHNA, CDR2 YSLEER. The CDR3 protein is CASQALYTSTGELFF. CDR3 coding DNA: TGCGCCAGCCAAGCCCTATATACTAGTACCGGGGAGCTGTTTTTT.

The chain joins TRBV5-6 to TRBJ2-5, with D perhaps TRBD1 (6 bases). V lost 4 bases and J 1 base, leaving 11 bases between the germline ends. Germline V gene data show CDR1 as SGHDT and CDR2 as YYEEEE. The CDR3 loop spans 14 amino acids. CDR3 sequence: CASSLTGRQETQYF. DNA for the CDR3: TGTGCCAGCAGCCTTACAGGGCGCCAAGAGACCCAGTACTTC.

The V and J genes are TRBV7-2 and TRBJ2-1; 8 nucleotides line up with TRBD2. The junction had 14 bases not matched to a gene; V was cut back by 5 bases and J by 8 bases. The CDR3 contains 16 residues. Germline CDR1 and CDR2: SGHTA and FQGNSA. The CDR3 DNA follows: TGTGCCAGCAGCCCCCGAGGCAGCGGGGGAGTGGATGAGCAGTTCTTC. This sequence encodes CASSPRGSGGVDEQFF.

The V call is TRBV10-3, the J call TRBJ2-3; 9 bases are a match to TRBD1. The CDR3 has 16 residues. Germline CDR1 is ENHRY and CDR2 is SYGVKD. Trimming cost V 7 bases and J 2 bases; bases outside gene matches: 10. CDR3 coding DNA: TGTGCCATCAACGAGGGGACAGGGATGTTCACAGATACGCAGTATTTT. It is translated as CAINEGTGMFTDTQYF.

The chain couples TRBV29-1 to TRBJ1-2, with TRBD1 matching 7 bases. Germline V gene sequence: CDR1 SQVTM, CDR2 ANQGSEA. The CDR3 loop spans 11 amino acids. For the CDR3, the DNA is TGCGGAGTGAGGGGGACAGCTGGCTACACCTTC. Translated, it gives CGVRGTAGYTF. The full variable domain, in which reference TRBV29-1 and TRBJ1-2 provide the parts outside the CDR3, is SAVISQKPSRDICQRGTSLTIQCQVDSQVTMMFWYRQQPGQSLTLIATANQGSEATYESGFVIDKFPISRPNLTFSTLTVSNMSPEDSSIYLCGVRGTAGYTFGSGTRLTVV.

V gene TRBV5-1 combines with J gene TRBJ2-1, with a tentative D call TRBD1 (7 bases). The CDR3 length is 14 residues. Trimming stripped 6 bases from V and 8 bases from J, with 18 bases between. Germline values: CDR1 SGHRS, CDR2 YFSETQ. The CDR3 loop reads CASISVGGGDEQFF. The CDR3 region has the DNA TGCGCCAGCATATCCGTCGGAGGGGGCGATGAGCAGTTCTTC. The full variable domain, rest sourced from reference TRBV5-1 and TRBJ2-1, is KAGVTQTPRYLIKTRGQQVTLSCSPISGHRSVSWYQQTPGQGLQFLFEYFSETQRNKGNFPGRFSGRQFSNSRSEMNVSTLELGDSALYLCASISVGGGDEQFFGPGTRLTVL.

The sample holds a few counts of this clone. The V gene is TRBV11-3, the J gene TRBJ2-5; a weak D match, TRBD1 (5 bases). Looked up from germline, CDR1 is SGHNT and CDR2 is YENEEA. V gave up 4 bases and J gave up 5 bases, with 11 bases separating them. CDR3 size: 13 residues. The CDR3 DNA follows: TGTGCCAGCAGCTCCGGACCAGGGGAGACCCAGTACTTC. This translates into CASSSGPGETQYF.